Reported below is one TCR beta chain. Its antigen is unknown. The donors, nominally healthy at sampling, likely had unrecorded immune exposures. This entry belongs to a study of cytomegalovirus exposure and HLA in healthy donors. Between the trimmed V and J ends, which lost 3 bases and 3 bases, there was a span of 9 bases. The CDR3 consists of 14 residues. Germline loops: CDR1 MRHNA, CDR2 SNTAGT. Points from the study as a whole: Rates of TCR association differed by HLA locus in a later analysis, with DRB1 highest and HLA-C lowest. Researchers reported that a few CMV-associated chains were confirmed in vitro as CMV antigen-specific. TCR beta V segments were, for the most part, productive about 87% or about 30% of the time in an earlier analysis.

Primers included in the PCR were 60 Vbeta and 13 Jbeta primers. The table came from immunoSEQ multiplex PCR; TCRdb's copy has only in-frame clones and leaves some out. This table has about 170,000 clones, around 80% appearing once. This chain uses TRBV6-4 with TRBJ2-1; D remains ambiguous. What was sequenced was PBMCs. This receptor was identified in a woman between 18 and 29 years old in good health and CMV-seronegative. DNA for the CDR3: TGTGCCAGCAGTGAAACCAGCGACTACAATGAGCAGTTCTTC. This gives the protein CASSETSDYNEQFF.